Sequencing of this T cell receptor (beta chain) was carried out in a study of OX40 agonist ivuxolimab in advanced cancers. The wider study: The patients' treatment was ivuxolimab, an agonistic anti-OX40 (CD134) antibody.

Here immunoSEQ multiplex PCR was the method, and the copy in TCRdb shows in-frame clones only, minus some. The profile shows about 50,000 clones, roughly nine tenths of them singletons. The sequence came from an adult with an advanced solid tumor such as melanoma, head and neck, liver or kidney cancer. The material was CD4+ or CD8+ T cells sorted from blood, obtained in a trial of the OX40 agonist ivuxolimab.

The CDR3 nucleotides are TGTGCCAGCACCCCCGGTACAGGGGGATACACTGAAGCTTTCTTT. This translates into CASTPGTGGYTEAFF. V and J are TRBV6-1 and TRBJ1-1; 8 nucleotides line up with TRBD1. This CDR3 region has 15 residues. Germline assignment: CDR1 MNHNS and CDR2 SASEGT. With 7 bases clipped from V and 3 bases from J, the junction kept 10 bases outside the gene matches.